This TCR beta chain stems from a study of T-cell memory formation after mild COVID-19. Study-level information: The study found TCR clusters largely donor specific.

This clonotype was detected many times. V was trimmed by 3 bases and J by 2 bases, leaving 13 bases between them. The CDR3 is made up of 15 amino acids. Barcoded TCR alpha and TCR beta cDNA libraries with UMIs came from 5'RACE using constant-segment primers. TCRdb independently ran MiXCR on the 5' RACE reads; one entry per CDR3 protein. The sample consists of 300,000 to 350,000 distinct CDR3 sequences, around 15% of them appearing once. This receptor was taken from a man aged 18-30 years who had mild COVID-19 (a few samples of this study predate the infection). Cell type and time point are not known. The chain links TRBV12-3 or TRBV12-4 to TRBJ1-1; possible D gene TRBD1, 5 bases. The sample comprised PBMCs or a T cell subset sorted from them (not recorded which). CDR3 in DNA: TGTGCCAGCAGTTTTACGACAGCGACAAACACTGAAGCTTTCTTT. It yields the protein CASSFTTATNTEAFF.